A selection of T cell receptor beta chains follows, all from one sample in a study of response to subunit inactivated influenza vaccine. TCRdb re-called the RT-PCR reads with MiXCR, one entry per CDR3 protein. The profile shows hundreds of thousands of distinct CDR3 sequences, about 15% of them singletons. The specimen comprised PBMCs from blood, sampled 11 to 12 days after vaccination. The source of these receptors is a man aged 45-65 years who received an inactivated influenza vaccine. Both conserved end residues are part of each CDR3. A D gene is named only where the DNA matches it firmly. Some rows mark clone size as missing; the rest say once, few, many or name a class of expanded clone.

d_call j_call v_call clone_size cdr3_nt cdr3_aa
. TRBJ2-6 TRBV5-1 . TGCGCCAGCAGCCCACTAGCCTCTGGGGCCAACGTCCTGACTTTC CASSPLASGANVLTF
TRBD2 TRBJ2-7 TRBV4-1 . TGCGCCAGCAGCCAATATGGGGGGGAAATGGCGAACTACGAGCAGTACTTC CASSQYGGEMANYEQYF
TRBD2 TRBJ2-1 TRBV7-2 . TGTGCCAGCAGCTTTACCCCAACTAGCGGGAACTACAATGAGCAGTTCTTC CASSFTPTSGNYNEQFF
. TRBJ1-5 TRBV28 . TGTGCCAGCAGTTTACCAGGGGCGCCCAATCAGCCCCAGCATTTT CASSLPGAPNQPQHF
. TRBJ1-6 TRBV5-5 few TGTGCCAGCAGGCAAACAGGGAACTCCTATAATTCACCCCTCCACTTT CASRQTGNSYNSPLHF
. TRBJ2-3 TRBV7-2 many TGTGCCAGCAGCTTAGTGCCGGGAGAAACGCAGTATTTT CASSLVPGETQYF
. TRBJ1-2 TRBV29-1 many TGCAGCGTTCTAGGAGGATCCTATGGCTACACCTTC CSVLGGSYGYTF
. TRBJ2-7 TRBV20-1 . TGCAGTGCTAGAGTCAACGAGCAGTACTTC CSARVNEQYF
TRBD2 TRBJ2-1 TRBV20-1 once TGCAGTGCTAGACCTCGTAGCGGGATTTATGAGCAGTTCTTC CSARPRSGIYEQFF
. TRBJ2-7 TRBV12-3/TRBV12-4 many TGTGCCAGCTGCCCGGGGCAGGGGTTAGACGAGCAGTACTTC CASCPGQGLDEQYF
TRBD2 TRBJ2-1 TRBV7-9 few TGTGCCAGCAGCTTCGGGAGGGGAGGAGCTGTCAATGAGCAGTTCTTC CASSFGRGGAVNEQFF
. TRBJ2-7 TRBV6-2/TRBV6-3 . TGTGCCAGCAGTTGGTTGGGAGACGAGCAGTACTTC CASSWLGDEQYF
TRBD1 TRBJ1-4 TRBV12-3/TRBV12-4 few TGTGCCAGCAGTTCGACAGGGGGCGTGGAAAAACTGTTTTTT CASSSTGGVEKLFF
. TRBJ1-1 TRBV30 few TGTGCCTGGAGTCTTAGGGCCGTAGCTTTCTTT CAWSLRAVAFF
. TRBJ1-2 TRBV9 few TGTGCCAGCAGCGCCGCTCGTTTCGACAGTGGACCTCCTGGCTACACCTTC CASSAARFDSGPPGYTF
. TRBJ1-1 TRBV3-1 . TGTGCCAGCAGTCAGAGTCCGACGAACACTGAAGCTTTCTTT CASSQSPTNTEAFF
. TRBJ2-3 TRBV4-3 . TGCGCCAGCAGCCAAGATGCGGGAATCTCAGATACGCAGTATTTT CASSQDAGISDTQYF
. TRBJ2-7 TRBV7-8 once TGTGCCAGCAGCCGCAGGAGAACAGGGACGGCATCCGGCTACGAGCAGTACTTC CASSRRRTGTASGYEQYF
. TRBJ2-1 TRBV15 many TGTGCCACCAGCAGAGAAGGGTTGGATTCCTACAATGAGCAGTTCTTC CATSREGLDSYNEQFF
TRBD2 TRBJ2-7 TRBV3-1 few TGTGCCAGCAGCACTGCTAGCGGGAGGGCCTACGAGCAGTACTTC CASSTASGRAYEQYF
TRBD1 TRBJ2-1 TRBV4-3 few TGCGCCAGCAGCCATTCCTGGACAGGGGGCTACAATGAGCAGTTCTTC CASSHSWTGGYNEQFF
. TRBJ2-7 TRBV24-1 . TGTGCCACCAGTCCCTCAGGGGTCGGCGAGCAGTACTTC CATSPSGVGEQYF
TRBD2 TRBJ2-3 TRBV12-3/TRBV12-4 . TGTGCCAGCAGTCCGACGAGGACTAGCGGGGGGGCAGATACGCAGTATTTT CASSPTRTSGGADTQYF
TRBD2 TRBJ2-2 TRBV4-2 . TGTGCCAGCAGCCAAGTTTGGTCTAGCGGGGGCGGGAACACCGGGGAGCTGTTTTTT CASSQVWSSGGGNTGELFF
. TRBJ1-5 TRBV6-2/TRBV6-3 few TGTGCTAGCAGTTCTAGGCAGCCTAGCAATCAGCCCCAGCATTTT CASSSRQPSNQPQHF
. TRBJ1-2 TRBV6-5 . TGTGCCAGCAGTTATCAAGCAGATTGGGGGGCGAAAGGCTACACCTTC CASSYQADWGAKGYTF
TRBD2 TRBJ2-1 TRBV18 few TGTGCCAGCTGTGCGGGAGGCAATGAGCAGTTCTTC CASCAGGNEQFF
. TRBJ2-2 TRBV5-1 many TGCGCCAGCAGCTATGGGCCTTCGAACACCGGGGAGCTGTTTTTT CASSYGPSNTGELFF
TRBD1 TRBJ1-1 TRBV20-1 . TGCAGTGCTTCCCCGGGACAGGGGCTCACTGAAGCTTTCTTT CSASPGQGLTEAFF
. TRBJ1-6 TRBV12-3/TRBV12-4 many TGTGCCAGCAGTTTAGTTCGGGGGAGTTCACCCCTCCACTTT CASSLVRGSSPLHF
TRBD1 TRBJ2-7 TRBV6-2/TRBV6-3 few TGTGCCAGCAGTTACAAATCCGGACAGGGAACCTACGAGCAGTACTTC CASSYKSGQGTYEQYF
TRBD2 TRBJ2-1 TRBV20-1 . TGCAGTGCTAGGGCGCTATCTAGCGGCAGCTCCTACAATGAGCAGTTCTTC CSARALSSGSSYNEQFF
TRBD2 TRBJ2-3 TRBV4-3 many TGCGCCAGCAGCCAAAGGGCTAGCGGGGGCACAGATACGCAGTATTTT CASSQRASGGTDTQYF
. TRBJ2-7 TRBV7-8 . TGTGCCAGCAGCTTAGTTGTGAATCCCGATTACGAGCAGTACTTC CASSLVVNPDYEQYF
. TRBJ2-1 TRBV29-1 . TGCAGCGTTGATAAAGGCCTAGTAGCGGCCGAATACAATGAGCAGTTCTTC CSVDKGLVAAEYNEQFF
TRBD2 TRBJ2-1 TRBV12-3/TRBV12-4 . TGTGCCAGCACCGCGGGGGTAAGGTCGTACAATGAGCAGTTCTTC CASTAGVRSYNEQFF
. TRBJ2-4 TRBV5-1 few TGCGCCAGCAGCTTGATGGGGATTGAAGGTTCAGTTCAGTACTTC CASSLMGIEGSVQYF
TRBD1 TRBJ2-3 TRBV10-3 . TGTGCCATCAACTCGGGACAGTCCTTCACAGATACGCAGTATTTT CAINSGQSFTDTQYF
. TRBJ2-1 TRBV28 . TGTGCCAGCAGACCCGACATTACTCGCTACAATGAGCAGTTCTTC CASRPDITRYNEQFF
. TRBJ1-1 TRBV19 few TGTGCCAGCGCGTTGAACACTGAAGCTTTCTTT CASALNTEAFF
. TRBJ2-5 TRBV20-1 few TGCAGTGCTAAGGCGGCAGGGCAAAACCAAGAGACCCAGTACTTC CSAKAAGQNQETQYF
. TRBJ2-1 TRBV20-1 . TGCAGTGCCCGGGGTAACAATGAGCAGTTCTTC CSARGNNEQFF
. TRBJ2-2 TRBV20-1 . TGCAGTGCTAGACTAAATGCCGGTCAAGGGGGCACCGGGGAGCTGTTTTTT CSARLNAGQGGTGELFF
. TRBJ2-5 TRBV6-6 few TGTGCCAGCAGCAACACGAGGGAGACCCAGTACTTC CASSNTRETQYF
TRBD1 TRBJ2-7 TRBV6-2/TRBV6-3 . TGTGCCAGCAGTAAAGGACAGGGGGGGTTCTACGAGCAGTACTTC CASSKGQGGFYEQYF
TRBD1 TRBJ2-4 TRBV7-9 few TGTGCCAGCACCCAGGGGGATTTTGACATTCAGTACTTC CASTQGDFDIQYF
TRBD2 TRBJ2-4 TRBV12-3/TRBV12-4 . TGTGCCAGCAGCCATAGCGGGAGGGCCAAAAACATTCAGTACTTC CASSHSGRAKNIQYF
TRBD1 TRBJ2-1 TRBV24-1 few TGTGCCACCAGTGATTTGACAGGGGCCTCCTACAATGAGCAGTTCTTC CATSDLTGASYNEQFF
. TRBJ2-5 TRBV7-2 few TGTGCCAGCAGCTTCTCGGGACTCACGAAGGGAGAGACCCAGTACTTC CASSFSGLTKGETQYF
. TRBJ1-4 TRBV12-3/TRBV12-4 few TGTGCCAGCAGCCCCCTGGTTGGTGGGGAAAAACTGTTTTTT CASSPLVGGEKLFF
. TRBJ2-5 TRBV5-6 . TGTGCCAGCAGCTTAACAGGGCCCCAAGAGACCCAGTACTTC CASSLTGPQETQYF
TRBD1 TRBJ1-1 TRBV5-1 . TGCGCCAGCAGCCCACAGGGGAAGAACACTGAAGCTTTCTTT CASSPQGKNTEAFF
. TRBJ1-2 TRBV5-1 few TGCGCCAGCAGCTTGGCCAGGGTGTCCCTTTATGGCTACACCTTC CASSLARVSLYGYTF